The 20 T cell receptor beta chains below were found in one sample sequenced in a study of TIL therapy for anti-PD-1-resistant metastatic lung cancer. The immunoSEQ assay was v3. Generated by immunoSEQ multiplex PCR, the TCRdb table keeps only in-frame clones and is missing some. The data show about 44,000 clones, with around 80% seen just once and about 14% held by the top ten. Stated time point: pre-treatment sample, taken before nivolumab and TIL therapy. Source: blood, taken at baseline. The receptors shown here come from a man in his sixties or seventies with non-small cell lung cancer.

This clone occurred once. The CDR3 here is CASRNQPWEGTEAFF. The CDR3 DNA is TGTGCCAGCCGGAACCAACCCTGGGAGGGCACTGAAGCTTTCTTT. The chain couples TRBV2 to TRBJ1-1; the D is unclear. Germline V gene data show CDR1 as SNHLY and CDR2 as FYNNEI. Trimming shortened V by 8 bases and J by 4 bases, and 20 bases separated the two germline ends. The CDR3 extends over 15 amino acids.

The chain links TRBV11-2 to TRBJ2-5; 11 bases map to TRBD2. In germline, CDR1 is SGHAT, CDR2 FQNNGV. The ends lost 2 bases at V and 9 bases at J; junction bases unmatched: 14. The CDR3 contains 17 residues. DNA for the CDR3: TGTGCCAGCAGCTTACAGGAAATAGCGGGAGGGTTTAAGGCCCAGTACTTC. It encodes CASSLQEIAGGFKAQYF.

J is TRBJ1-2 and V is TRBV6-5; 12 bases are a match to TRBD1. Germline CDR1 reads MNHEY; CDR2 reads SVGAGI. The CDR3 is made up of 14 amino acids. Trimming cost V 6 bases and J 5 bases; bases outside gene matches: 4. CDR3 loop: CASRGDRGLYGYTF. Written as DNA, the CDR3 is TGTGCCAGCAGGGGGGACAGGGGGCTTTATGGCTACACCTTC.

The chain joins TRBV5-4 to TRBJ2-1; 8 nucleotides align to TRBD2. Losses at the gene ends were 4 bases for V and 3 bases for J; bases not matched to a gene: 6. The CDR3 runs 15 residues. Germline loops: CDR1 SGHNT, CDR2 YYREEE (reference sequence). The DNA for the CDR3 is TGTGCCAGCAGCAAAACTAGCGGTTACTACAATGAGCAGTTCTTC. Translated: CASSKTSGYYNEQFF.

The chain joins TRBV9 to TRBJ1-4, with D uncertain. The germline V gene encodes CDR1 SGDLS and CDR2 YYNGEE. The CDR3 is made up of 13 amino acids. V was trimmed by 2 bases and J by 8 bases, leaving 10 bases between them. The CDR3 is CASSVGPEEKLFF. CDR3 sequence (DNA): TGTGCCAGCAGCGTCGGACCAGAGGAAAAACTGTTTTTT.

V is TRBV7-2 and J is TRBJ1-5; D not certain. This CDR3 is built from 14 residues. Germline lookup yields CDR1 SGHTA and CDR2 FQGNSA. Trimming took off 5 bases at V and 0 bases at J, with 8 bases between the two ends. CDR3 region: CASSLDPSNQPQHF. DNA of the CDR3: TGTGCCAGCAGCCTAGACCCTAGCAATCAGCCCCAGCATTTT.

This chain joins TRBV5-6 and TRBJ2-7, with TRBD2 as a possible D gene (7 bases). CDR3 length: 13 amino acids. CDR1 and CDR2 from the germline V gene are SGHDT and YYEEEE. V gave up 3 bases and J gave up 3 bases, with 10 bases separating them. The DNA of the CDR3 is TGTGCCAGCAGCTGGGGGGGCAGCTACGAGCAGTACTTC. Translated, it gives CASSWGGSYEQYF.

This sequence joins TRBV28 and TRBJ1-2; D is possibly TRBD1 (6 bases). Germline-derived CDR1 and CDR2 are MDHEN and SYDVKM. V lost 2 bases, J lost 4 bases, and 11 bases lay in between. CDR3 length equals 14 residues. DNA for the CDR3: TGTGCCAGCAGTTTAGTACAGGGCATCTATGGCTACACCTTC. Protein product: CASSLVQGIYGYTF.

This chain uses TRBV7-8 with TRBJ2-3; D not resolved. Germline loops: CDR1 SGHVS, CDR2 FQNEAQ. The CDR3 is made up of 15 amino acids. The V end was cut by 5 bases, the J end by 1 base, with 13 bases between. For the CDR3, the DNA is TGTGCCAGCAGCCCAAGAGAACTGGGCACAGATACGCAGTATTTT. This translates into CASSPRELGTDTQYF.

The genes are TRBV14 and TRBJ2-1, with 14 bases that match TRBD2. CDR3 size: 19 residues. Per germline, CDR1 SGHDN and CDR2 FVKESK. Trimming at V came to 0 bases and at J to 4 bases, leaving 8 bases not matched to a gene. For the CDR3, the DNA is TGTGCCAGCAGCCAAGAATATTTGGGACTAGCGGGAGTTTACAATGAGCAGTTCTTC. This sequence encodes CASSQEYLGLAGVYNEQFF.

The rearrangement links TRBV6-5 to TRBJ1-3, with D possibly being TRBD1 (5 bases). The CDR3 totals 13 residues. Germline-derived CDR1 and CDR2 are MNHEY and SVGAGI. V lost 6 bases and J lost 4, with 10 bases in between. The CDR3 coding sequence is TGTGCCAGCAGCCGACAGTTGGGAAACACCATATATTTT. Translation gives CASSRQLGNTIYF.

The genes are TRBV7-8 and TRBJ2-1, with TRBD2 matching 8 bases. With V trimmed by 5 bases and J by 6 bases, 6 bases remained unmatched. Per germline, CDR1 SGHVS and CDR2 FQNEAQ. This CDR3 region has 14 residues. CDR3 in amino acids: CASSEGLVPNEQFF. In DNA, the CDR3 is TGTGCCAGCAGCGAGGGACTAGTTCCCAATGAGCAGTTCTTC.

This chain links TRBV14 with TRBJ1-1; 7 bases agree with TRBD1. J was trimmed by 1 base and V by 4 bases; bases with no gene match: 3. Germline assignment: CDR1 SGHDN and CDR2 FVKESK. The CDR3 covers 14 residues. CDR3 sequence: CASSPGQPNTEAFF. As DNA, the CDR3 is TGTGCCAGCAGCCCGGGACAGCCGAACACTGAAGCTTTCTTT.

The chain has TRBV7-9 and TRBJ1-2, with D hard to call. Germline-derived CDR1 and CDR2 are SEHNR and FQNEAQ (reference sequence). V was pared by 5 bases and J by 6 bases, with 13 bases between. CDR3 size: 13 residues. The CDR3 nucleotides read TGTGCCAGCAGCCCACCGAAGGAACATGGCTACACCTTC. This sequence encodes CASSPPKEHGYTF.

The rearrangement links TRBV11-1 to TRBJ2-3, with TRBD2 matching over 7 bases. J was trimmed by 6 bases and V by 3 bases; bases with no gene match: 3. The CDR3 is 13 amino acids. Germline CDR1 and CDR2: SGHAT and FQDESV (reference sequence). DNA for the CDR3: TGTGCCAGCAGCTTGACTAGCTCTGATACGCAGTATTTT. It codes for CASSLTSSDTQYF.

This clone was detected only once. The rearrangement links TRBV30 to TRBJ2-7; 8 bases match TRBD1. Germline loops: CDR1 GTSNPN, CDR2 SVGIG (reference sequence). V trimming: 4 bases; J trimming: 4 bases; junction bases outside the gene matches: 6. The CDR3 extends over 13 amino acids. CDR3 sequence: CAWNPRGHYEQYF. The CDR3 DNA reads as TGTGCCTGGAACCCCAGGGGGCATTACGAGCAGTACTTC.

Note on this clone: The same CDR3 arises from other DNA sequences in this sample as well. V and J are TRBV10-3 and TRBJ1-1, with D maybe TRBD1 (6 bases). The germline V and J ends were trimmed by 5 bases and 1 base, with 11 bases remaining between them. The germline V gene encodes CDR1 ENHRY and CDR2 SYGVKD. This CDR3 has 14 amino acids. DNA for the CDR3: TGTGCCATCAGTCCCCTAGGGGGGAACACTGAAGCTTTCTTT. Translated, it gives CAISPLGGNTEAFF.

V usage is TRBV27 and J usage is TRBJ2-2, with 8 bases matching TRBD1. The CDR3 length is 15 residues. The germline V gene encodes CDR1 MNHEY and CDR2 SMNVEV (reference sequence). Losses at the gene ends were 6 bases for V and 1 base for J; bases not matched to a gene: 4. Here the CDR3 DNA reads TGTGCCAGCAGGCTTGGGACAGGGAACACCGGGGAGCTGTTTTTT. Translation: CASRLGTGNTGELFF.

The rearrangement joins TRBV30 to TRBJ1-6; 8 bases map to TRBD1. CDR1 is GTSNPN, CDR2 SVGIG, per germline (reference sequence). The CDR3 is made up of 14 amino acids. The junction had 12 bases not matched to a gene; V was cut back by 8 bases and J by 9 bases. The chain's CDR3 is CAPEAGRGLSPLHF. CDR3 DNA: TGTGCCCCCGAGGCTGGCAGGGGGCTTTCACCCCTCCACTTT. The complete variable domain, with remaining parts taken from reference TRBV30 and TRBJ1-6, reads SQTIHQWPATLVQPVGSPLSLECTVEGTSNPNLYWYRQAAGRGLQLLFYSVGIGQISSEVPQNLSASRPQDRQFILSSKKLLLSDSGFYLCAPEAGRGLSPLHFGNGTRLTVT.

The CDR3 nucleotides read TGTGCCAGCAGTGACTGTGGGGGAAGTAGCGGGAGAATTGAGGGATTCCAAGAGACCCAGTACTTC. This translates into CASSDCGGSSGRIEGFQETQYF. This chain uses TRBV6-4 with TRBJ2-5; 9 nucleotides line up with TRBD2. The length of the CDR3 is 22 residues. Germline V lookup: CDR1 MRHNA, CDR2 SNTAGT. J was trimmed by 1 base and V by 1 base; bases with no gene match: 22.